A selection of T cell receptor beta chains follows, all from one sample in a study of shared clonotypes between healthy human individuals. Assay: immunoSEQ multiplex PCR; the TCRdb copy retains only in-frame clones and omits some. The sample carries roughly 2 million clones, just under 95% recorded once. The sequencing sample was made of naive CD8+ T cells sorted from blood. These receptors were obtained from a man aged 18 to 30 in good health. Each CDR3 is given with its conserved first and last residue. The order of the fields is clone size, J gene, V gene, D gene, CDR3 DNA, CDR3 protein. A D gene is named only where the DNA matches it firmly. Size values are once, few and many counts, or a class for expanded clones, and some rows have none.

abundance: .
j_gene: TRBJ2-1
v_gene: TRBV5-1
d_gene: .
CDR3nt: TGCGCCAGCAGTTTAGACTGGAGCTCCTACAATGAGCAGTTCTTC
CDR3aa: CASSLDWSSYNEQFF

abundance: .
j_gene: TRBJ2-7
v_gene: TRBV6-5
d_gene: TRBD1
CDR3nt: TGTGCCAGCAGTTATATGGCAGGGGGCGAGCAGTACTTC
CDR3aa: CASSYMAGGEQYF

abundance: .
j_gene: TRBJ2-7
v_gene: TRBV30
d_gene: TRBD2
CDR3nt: TGTGCCTGGAGTTTCGGGCGGGGGGACTACGAGCAGTACTTC
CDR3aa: CAWSFGRGDYEQYF

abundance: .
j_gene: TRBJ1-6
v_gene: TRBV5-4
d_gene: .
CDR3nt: TGTGCCAGCAGGGTGTGGGGTAGCTCCTATAATTCACCCCTCCACTTT
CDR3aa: CASRVWGSSYNSPLHF

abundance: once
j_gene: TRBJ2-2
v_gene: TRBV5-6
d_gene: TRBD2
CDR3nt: TGTGCCAGCAGCCCGAGCCTGTGGACTAGTGTTAGCGGGGAGCTGTTTTTT
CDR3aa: CASSPSLWTSVSGELFF

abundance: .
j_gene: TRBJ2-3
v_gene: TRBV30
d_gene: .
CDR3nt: TGTGCCTGCCTCATTGGGTGGCGCACCGAATATACGCAGTATTTT
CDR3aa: CACLIGWRTEYTQYF

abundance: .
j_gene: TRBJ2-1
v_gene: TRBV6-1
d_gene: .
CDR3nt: TGTGCCAGCAGTGTGGCGTCAGATGAGCAGTTCTTC
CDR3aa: CASSVASDEQFF

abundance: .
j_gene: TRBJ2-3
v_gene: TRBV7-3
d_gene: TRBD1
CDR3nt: TGTGCCAGCAGCCCGGGACAGGGTCCAGATACGCAGTATTTT
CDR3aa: CASSPGQGPDTQYF

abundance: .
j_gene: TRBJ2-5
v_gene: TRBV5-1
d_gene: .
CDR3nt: TGCGCCAGCAGCTTGGCCCCGGGTCTAGGGGAGACCCAGTACTTC
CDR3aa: CASSLAPGLGETQYF

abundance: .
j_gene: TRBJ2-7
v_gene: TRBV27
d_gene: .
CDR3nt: TGTGCCAGCCGGGACCCCGCCTCCGAGCAGTACTTC
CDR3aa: CASRDPASEQYF

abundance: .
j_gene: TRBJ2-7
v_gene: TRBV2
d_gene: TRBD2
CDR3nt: TGTGCCAGCATGGAGGGAGGGCCCTTCTACGAGCAGTACTTC
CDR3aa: CASMEGGPFYEQYF

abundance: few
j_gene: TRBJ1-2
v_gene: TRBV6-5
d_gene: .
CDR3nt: TGTGCCAGCAGCGGTGGGAATGGGGGCTACACCTTC
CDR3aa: CASSGGNGGYTF

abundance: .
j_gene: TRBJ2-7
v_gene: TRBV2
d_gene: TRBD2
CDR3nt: TGTGCCAGCAGCCCGGGACTAGCGGGGGCTGAAAGCTCCTACGAGCAGTACTTC
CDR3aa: CASSPGLAGAESSYEQYF

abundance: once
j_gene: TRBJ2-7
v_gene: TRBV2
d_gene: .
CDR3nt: TGTGCCAGCAGTGATATGTCAGCCGAGCAGTACTTC
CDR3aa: CASSDMSAEQYF

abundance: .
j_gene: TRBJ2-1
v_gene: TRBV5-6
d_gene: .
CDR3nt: TGTGCCAGCAGGCCTGGGCCCATTTACAATGAGCAGTTCTTC
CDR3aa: CASRPGPIYNEQFF

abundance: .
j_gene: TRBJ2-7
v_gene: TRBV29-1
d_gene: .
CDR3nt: TGCAGCGTTGGACAGACCTACGAGCAGTACTTC
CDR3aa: CSVGQTYEQYF

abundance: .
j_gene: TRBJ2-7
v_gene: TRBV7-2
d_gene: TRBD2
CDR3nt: TGTGCCAGCAGCTTAGCGCTAGCGGGAGGGGTCTACGAGCAGTACTTC
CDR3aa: CASSLALAGGVYEQYF

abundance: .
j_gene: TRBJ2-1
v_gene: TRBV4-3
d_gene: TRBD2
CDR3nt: TGCGCCAGCAGCCGAACTAGCGGGAAAGGGGATGAGCAGTTCTTC
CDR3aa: CASSRTSGKGDEQFF

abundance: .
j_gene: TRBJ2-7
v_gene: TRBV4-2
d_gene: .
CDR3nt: TGTGCCAGCAGCTGGGTGGGGGCCTACGAGCAGTACTTC
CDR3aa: CASSWVGAYEQYF

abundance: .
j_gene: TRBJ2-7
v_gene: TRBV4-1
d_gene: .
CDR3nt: TGCGCCAGCAGCCAAGAGGAGGGGTGGACAGCTGAGGACTACGAGCAGTACTTC
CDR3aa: CASSQEEGWTAEDYEQYF

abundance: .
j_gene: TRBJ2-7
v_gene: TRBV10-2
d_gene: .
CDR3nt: TGCGCCAGCACCCCGGCCCAAACTTCCGAGCAGTACTTC
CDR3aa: CASTPAQTSEQYF

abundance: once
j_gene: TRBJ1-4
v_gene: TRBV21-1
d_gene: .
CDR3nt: TGTGCCGGATACGTGGATAATGAAAAACTGTTTTTT
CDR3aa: CAGYVDNEKLFF

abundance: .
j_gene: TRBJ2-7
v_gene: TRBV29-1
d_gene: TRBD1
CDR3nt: TGCAGCGTTGAGTGGACAGGCAACTACGAGCAGTACTTC
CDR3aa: CSVEWTGNYEQYF

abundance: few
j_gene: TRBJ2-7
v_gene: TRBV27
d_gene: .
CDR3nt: TGTGCCAGCAGTTTAAGGGCAGGCTACGAGCAGTACTTC
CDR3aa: CASSLRAGYEQYF

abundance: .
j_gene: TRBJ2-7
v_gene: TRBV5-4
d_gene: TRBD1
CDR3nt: TGTGCCAGCACTGCACAGGGGTCCTACGAGCAGTACTTC
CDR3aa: CASTAQGSYEQYF

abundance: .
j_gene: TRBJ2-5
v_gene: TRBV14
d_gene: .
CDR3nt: TGTGCCAGCAGCCAATTCGCGGCACAAGAAGAGACCCAGTACTTC
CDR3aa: CASSQFAAQEETQYF

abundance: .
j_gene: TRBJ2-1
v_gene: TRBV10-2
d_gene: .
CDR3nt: TGCGCCACAGGAGTCTTATCCAATGAGCAGTTCTTC
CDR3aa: CATGVLSNEQFF

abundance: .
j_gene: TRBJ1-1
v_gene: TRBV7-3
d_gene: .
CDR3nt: TGTGCCAGCAGCTTATACCCCGCCGGATCCTGGGGGAACACTGAAGCTTTCTTT
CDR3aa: CASSLYPAGSWGNTEAFF

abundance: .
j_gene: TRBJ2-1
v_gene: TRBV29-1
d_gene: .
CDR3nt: TGCAGCGTTGAAGCAGGGGGGAATGAGCAGTTCTTC
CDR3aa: CSVEAGGNEQFF

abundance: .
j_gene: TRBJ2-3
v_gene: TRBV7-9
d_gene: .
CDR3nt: TGTGCCAGCAGCTTATATGGGACAGATACGCAGTATTTT
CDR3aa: CASSLYGTDTQYF

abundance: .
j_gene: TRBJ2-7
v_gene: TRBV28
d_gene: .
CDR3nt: TGTGCCAGCAGTTTAAACCCAGGGGGGCCTAACTCCTACGAGCAGTACTTC
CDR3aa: CASSLNPGGPNSYEQYF

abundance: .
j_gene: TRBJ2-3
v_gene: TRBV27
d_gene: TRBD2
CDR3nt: TGTGCCAGCAGTTCGGGGACTAGCGGGAGATATACGCAGTATTTT
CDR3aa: CASSSGTSGRYTQYF

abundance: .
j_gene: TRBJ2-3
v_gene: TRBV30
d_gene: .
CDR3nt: TGTGCCTGGAGTGTAGGGACAAACACAGATACGCAGTATTTT
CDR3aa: CAWSVGTNTDTQYF

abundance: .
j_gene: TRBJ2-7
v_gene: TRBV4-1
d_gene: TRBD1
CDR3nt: TGCGCCAGCAGCCAAGAGAGGACAGGGGCTTACTACGAGCAGTACTTC
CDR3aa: CASSQERTGAYYEQYF

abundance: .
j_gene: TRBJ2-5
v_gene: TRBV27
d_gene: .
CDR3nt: TGTGCCAGCAGTTACAGGGCTCCAGAGACCCAGTACTTC
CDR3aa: CASSYRAPETQYF

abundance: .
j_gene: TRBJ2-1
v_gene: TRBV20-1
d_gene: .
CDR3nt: TGCAGTGCCTCCGATTACAATGAGCAGTTCTTC
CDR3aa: CSASDYNEQFF

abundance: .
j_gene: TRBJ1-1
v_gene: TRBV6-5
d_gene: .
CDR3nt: TGTGCCAGCAGTCCAGGACAGTCTGAAGCTTTCTTT
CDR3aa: CASSPGQSEAFF

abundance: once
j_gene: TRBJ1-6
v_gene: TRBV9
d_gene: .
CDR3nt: TGTGCCAGCAGCCTAGAGGGAGGGAGTAATTCACCCCTCCACTTT
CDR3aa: CASSLEGGSNSPLHF

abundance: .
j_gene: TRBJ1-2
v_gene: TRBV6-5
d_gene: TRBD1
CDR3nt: TGTGCCAGCAGCCCCGGGACAGGGGAAGGCTACACCTTC
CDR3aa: CASSPGTGEGYTF

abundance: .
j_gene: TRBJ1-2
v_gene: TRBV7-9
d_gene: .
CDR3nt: TGTGCCAGCAGCTTAGCAGGGGTGCCCTATGGCTACACCTTC
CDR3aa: CASSLAGVPYGYTF

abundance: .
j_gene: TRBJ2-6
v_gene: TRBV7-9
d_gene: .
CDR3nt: TGTGCCAGCAGCACCATTGAGGGGAGATCTGGGGCCAACGTCCTGACTTTC
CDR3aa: CASSTIEGRSGANVLTF